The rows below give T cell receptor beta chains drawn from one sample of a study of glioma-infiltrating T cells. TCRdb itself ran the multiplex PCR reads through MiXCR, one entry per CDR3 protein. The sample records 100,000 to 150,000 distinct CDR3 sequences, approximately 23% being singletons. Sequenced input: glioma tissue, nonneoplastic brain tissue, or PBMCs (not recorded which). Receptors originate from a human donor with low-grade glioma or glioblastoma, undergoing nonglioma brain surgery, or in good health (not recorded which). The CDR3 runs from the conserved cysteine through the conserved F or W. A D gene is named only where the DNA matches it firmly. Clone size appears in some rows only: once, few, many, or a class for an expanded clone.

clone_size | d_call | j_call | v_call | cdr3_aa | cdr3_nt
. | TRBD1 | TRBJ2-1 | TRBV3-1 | CASSRDLGTGCKNEQFF | TGTGCCAGCAGCCGAGACTTAGGGACAGGGTGTAAGAATGAGCAGTTCTTC
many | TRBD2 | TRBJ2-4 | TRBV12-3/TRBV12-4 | CASKPSGILRNIQYF | TGTGCCAGCAAACCAAGCGGGATCTTGAGAAACATTCAGTACTTC
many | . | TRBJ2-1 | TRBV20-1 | CSARGLGENEQFF | TGCAGTGCTAGAGGACTGGGGGAGAATGAGCAGTTCTTC
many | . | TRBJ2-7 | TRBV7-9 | CASSLGSGEQYF | TGTGCCAGCAGCTTAGGTAGTGGCGAGCAGTACTTC
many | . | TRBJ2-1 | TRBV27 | CASSLGQSYNEQFF | TGTGCCAGCAGTTTAGGACAATCCTACAATGAGCAGTTCTTC
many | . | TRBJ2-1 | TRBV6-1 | CASSEANREVDEQFF | TGTGCCAGCAGTGAAGCTAACAGGGAGGTCGATGAGCAGTTCTTC
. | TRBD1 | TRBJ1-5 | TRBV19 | CATSGTANNQPQHF | TGTGCCACCAGCGGGACAGCGAACAATCAGCCCCAGCATTTT
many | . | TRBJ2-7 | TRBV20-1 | CSARRSSYEQYF | TGCAGTGCTAGACGGTCCTCCTACGAGCAGTACTTC
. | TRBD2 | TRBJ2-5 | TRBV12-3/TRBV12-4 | CASSPRLARGFFQETQYF | TGTGCCAGCAGTCCACGACTAGCTCGAGGGTTCTTTCAAGAGACCCAGTACTTC
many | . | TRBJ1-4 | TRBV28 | CASNEKGEKLFF | TGTGCCAGTAACGAGAAAGGCGAAAAACTGTTTTTT
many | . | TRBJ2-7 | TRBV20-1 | CSAREGMAYEQYF | TGCAGTGCTAGAGAAGGAATGGCCTACGAGCAGTACTTC
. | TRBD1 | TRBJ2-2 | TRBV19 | CASNPGQGVGELFF | TGTGCCAGTAATCCGGGACAGGGAGTCGGGGAGCTGTTTTTT
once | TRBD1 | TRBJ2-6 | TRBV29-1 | CSARTGNVLTF | TGCAGCGCCCGGACAGGCAACGTCCTGACTTTC
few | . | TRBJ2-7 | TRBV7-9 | CASSLAQGGHSYEQYF | TGTGCCAGCAGCTTAGCGCAGGGCGGCCACTCCTACGAGCAGTACTTC
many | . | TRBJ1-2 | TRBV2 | CASKRQDYGYTF | TGTGCCAGCAAACGGCAGGACTATGGCTACACCTTC
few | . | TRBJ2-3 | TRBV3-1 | CASSQDLVSDTQYF | TGTGCCAGCAGCCAAGATCTGGTCTCAGATACGCAGTATTTT
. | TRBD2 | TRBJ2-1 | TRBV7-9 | CASSPRLAANGQFF | TGTGCCAGCAGCCCACGACTAGCGGCCAATGGGCAGTTCTTC
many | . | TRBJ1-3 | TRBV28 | CASSFPTASGNTIYF | TGTGCCAGCAGTTTTCCGACAGCCTCTGGAAACACCATATATTTT
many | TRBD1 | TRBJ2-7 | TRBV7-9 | CASSLDRGPSEQYF | TGTGCCAGCAGCTTGGACAGGGGACCCTCCGAGCAGTACTTC
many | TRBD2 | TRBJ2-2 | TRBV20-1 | CSANTGLADNSANTGELFF | TGCAGTGCTAATACGGGACTAGCGGATAACAGCGCGAACACCGGGGAGCTGTTTTTT
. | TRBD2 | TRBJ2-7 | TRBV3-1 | CASSHGGGYEQYF | TGTGCCAGCAGCCACGGGGGAGGGTACGAGCAGTACTTC
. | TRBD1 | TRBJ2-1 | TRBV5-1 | CASSTSETGPNNERFF | TGCGCCAGCAGCACCTCCGAGACAGGGCCTAACAATGAGCGGTTCTTC
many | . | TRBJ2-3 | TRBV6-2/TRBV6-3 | CASSYITSFSTDTQYF | TGTGCCAGCAGTTACATCACCTCCTTCAGCACAGATACGCAGTATTTT
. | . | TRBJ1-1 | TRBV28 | CASSFRVGNTEAFF | TGTGCCAGCAGTTTCAGAGTTGGGAACACTGAAGCTTTCTTT
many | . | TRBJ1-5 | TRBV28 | CASSFRGAVRNQPQHF | TGTGCCAGCAGTTTCAGGGGAGCGGTCCGCAATCAGCCCCAGCATTTT
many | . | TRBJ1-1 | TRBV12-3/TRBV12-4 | CASSHSRNTEAFF | TGTGCCAGCAGTCACTCTCGGAACACTGAAGCTTTCTTT
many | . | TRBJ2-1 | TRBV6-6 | CASSYAISGTDEFF | TGTGCCAGCAGTTACGCCATCTCCGGGACCGACGAGTTCTTC
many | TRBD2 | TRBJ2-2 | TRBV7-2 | CASSTPPGTSGTGELFF | TGTGCCAGCAGCACCCCCCCCGGGACTAGCGGTACCGGGGAGCTGTTTTTT
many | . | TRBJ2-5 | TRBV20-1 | CSATGQETQYF | TGCAGTGCTACTGGGCAAGAGACCCAGTACTTC
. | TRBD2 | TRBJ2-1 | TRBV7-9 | CASSPIAGVGNKQFF | TGTGCCAGCAGCCCTATAGCGGGAGTCGGGAATAAGCAGTTCTTC
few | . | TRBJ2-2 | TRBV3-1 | CASSQDPGELFF | TGTGCCAGCAGCCAAGATCCCGGGGAGCTGTTTTTT
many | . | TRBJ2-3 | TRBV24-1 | CATTTSSTDTQYF | TGTGCCACCACCACCTCTAGCACAGATACGCAGTATTTT
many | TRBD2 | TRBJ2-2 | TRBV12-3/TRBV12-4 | CASSSGRRWAGELFF | TGTGCCAGCAGTAGCGGGAGAAGGTGGGCCGGGGAGCTGTTTTTT
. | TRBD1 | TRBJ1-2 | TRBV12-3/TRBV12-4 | CASSPWTGGYGYTF | TGTGCCAGCAGTCCATGGACAGGGGGATATGGCTACACCTTC
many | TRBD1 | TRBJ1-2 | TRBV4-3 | CASSQMGTGASYGYTF | TGCGCCAGCAGCCAAATGGGGACAGGGGCGAGCTATGGCTACACCTTC
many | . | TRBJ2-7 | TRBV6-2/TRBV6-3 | CASSYSSGLYEQYF | TGTGCCAGCAGTTACTCTTCCGGGTTGTACGAGCAGTACTTC
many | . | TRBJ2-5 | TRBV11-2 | CASSRNQGSETQYF | TGTGCCAGCAGCCGTAATCAGGGGAGCGAGACCCAGTACTTC
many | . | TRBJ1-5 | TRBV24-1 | CATSDVGFNQPQHF | TGTGCCACCAGTGACGTGGGGTTTAATCAGCCCCAGCATTTT
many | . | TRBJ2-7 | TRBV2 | CASSIRRIAEQYF | TGTGCCAGCAGTATCCGACGGATAGCCGAGCAGTACTTC
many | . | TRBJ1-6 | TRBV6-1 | CASSPTGSYSPLHF | TGTGCCAGCAGTCCAACGGGGTCTTATTCACCCCTCCACTTT
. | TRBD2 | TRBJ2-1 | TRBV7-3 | CAGSLGRAGRNEQFF | TGTGCCGGCAGCTTAGGGAGGGCCGGAAGGAATGAGCAGTTCTTC
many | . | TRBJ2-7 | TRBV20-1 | CSAPNELVLSYEQYF | TGCAGTGCTCCGAACGAATTAGTGCTATCCTACGAGCAGTACTTC
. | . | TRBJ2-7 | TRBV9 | CASSGSRDPNGNGPYEQYF | TGTGCCAGCAGCGGGTCCCGGGACCCAAATGGAAATGGGCCCTACGAGCAGTACTTC
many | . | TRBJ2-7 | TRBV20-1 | CSASAPSYRSGEQYF | TGCAGTGCTAGTGCCCCCTCATACCGCTCGGGCGAGCAGTACTTC
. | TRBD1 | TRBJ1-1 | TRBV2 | CASSGAGGMNTEAFF | TGTGCCAGCAGTGGAGCAGGGGGCATGAACACTGAAGCTTTCTTT